Listed below are T cell receptor beta chains from one sample, sequenced in a study of shared clonotypes between healthy human individuals. Assay used: immunoSEQ multiplex PCR; TCRdb lists only in-frame clones, some missing. The table shows 640,000 or so clones, with around 72% occurring only once. Sequencing used memory CD4+ T cells sorted from blood. These receptors all come from a woman in her 30s in good health. Both conserved end residues are part of each CDR3. A D gene is named only where the DNA matches it firmly. Clone size, where shown, is once, few, many, or a class for clones that have expanded.

d_call j_call clone_size v_call cdr3_nt cdr3_aa
TRBD2 TRBJ2-3 . TRBV28 TGTGCCAGCAGACCCCATGTAGCGGGAGGGTCAGATACGCAGTATTTT CASRPHVAGGSDTQYF
TRBD2 TRBJ2-5 once TRBV10-3 TGTGCCGCACGGACTAGAGATCAAGAGACCCAGTACTTC CAARTRDQETQYF
. TRBJ1-1 . TRBV19 TGTGCCAGTACCCCAACAGGGCGGGGAACTGAAGCTTTCTTT CASTPTGRGTEAFF
. TRBJ2-1 . TRBV20-1 TGCAGTGCTGACGAGAAGGGGGAGCAGTTCTTC CSADEKGEQFF
TRBD2 TRBJ2-7 . TRBV18 TGTGCCAGCTCACCACGTGTAGCGGGAGGCTACGAGCAGTACTTC CASSPRVAGGYEQYF
TRBD2 TRBJ2-1 . TRBV2 TGTGCCAGCAGGCGACTAGCGGGAGTTGTCTTC CASRRLAGVVF
TRBD1 TRBJ2-2 . TRBV7-2 TGTGCCAGCAGCTTAAAGGGACAGACGAACACCGGGGAGCTGTTTTTT CASSLKGQTNTGELFF
. TRBJ2-5 . TRBV5-1 TGCGCCAGCAGCGCACTAGCTGGAGAGACCCAGTACTTC CASSALAGETQYF
. TRBJ2-7 . TRBV5-4 TGTGCCAGCAGCTTGCTCGAGGGGGACGAGCAGTACTTC CASSLLEGDEQYF
TRBD2 TRBJ2-3 . TRBV16 TGTGCCAGCAGCCAAAGAGTCCCTAGCGGGAGTTTGAGCACAGATACGCAGTATTTT CASSQRVPSGSLSTDTQYF
. TRBJ1-1 . TRBV19 TGTGCCAGTAGTATGCGTTCTGGTCAGGGGAACACTGAAGCTTTCTTT CASSMRSGQGNTEAFF
. TRBJ1-1 few TRBV11-2 TGTGCCAGCAGCTTAAAAGAGAACACTGAAGCTTTCTTT CASSLKENTEAFF
. TRBJ1-2 few TRBV11-2 TGTGCCAGCAGCTTGGGCGTAAGCTATGGCTACACCTTC CASSLGVSYGYTF
TRBD1 TRBJ1-5 . TRBV7-8 TGTGCCAGCAGCTTAATTCAGGGGGCAGATCAGCCCCAGCATTTT CASSLIQGADQPQHF
. TRBJ1-2 . TRBV18 TGTGCCAGCTCACATTCGGGAACCCAGTTAGCTAACTATGGCTACACCTTC CASSHSGTQLANYGYTF
. TRBJ1-2 . TRBV5-1 TGCGCCAGCAGCCAAGGGGGATCCGGGGGTGGCTACACCTTC CASSQGGSGGGYTF
. TRBJ1-4 once TRBV4-1 TGCGCCAGCAGCCAAGGGAACAGGCAGAATGAAAAACTGTTTTTT CASSQGNRQNEKLFF
. TRBJ1-5 . TRBV5-5 TGTGCCAGCAGCTTGGGGGGTGCCCAGCCCCAGCATTTT CASSLGGAQPQHF
TRBD1 TRBJ2-7 once TRBV28 TGTGCCAGCTGCGGACAGGTTCCGCCCTACGAGCAGTACTTC CASCGQVPPYEQYF
TRBD2 TRBJ2-3 . TRBV7-9 TGTGCCAGCAGCCCCTTGACTAGCGGGTCTAGCACAGATACGCAGTATTTT CASSPLTSGSSTDTQYF
TRBD2 TRBJ2-5 . TRBV7-8 TGTGCCAGCAGCTTAAGTACCGGGACTAGCGGGGAGACCCAGTACTTC CASSLSTGTSGETQYF
TRBD2 TRBJ2-7 . TRBV28 TGTGCCAGCAGTTTCCTACCTCCTAGCGGGGGTAGGAACGAGCAGTACTTC CASSFLPPSGGRNEQYF